This TCR beta chain was sequenced during a study of blood T cell repertoires in COVID-19. The wider study: T cells, B-cell-depleted T cells, or PBMCs supplied cDNA or gDNA.

The CDR3 covers 17 residues. Germline loops: CDR1 MNHEY, CDR2 SMNVEV (reference sequence). J lost 2 bases, V lost 0 bases, and 7 bases had no gene match. Clones were sequenced by immunoSEQ multiplex PCR, and TCRdb holds only the in-frame ones, with some missing. This table has about 210,000 clones, just under 85% appearing once. This clonotype was sampled from a woman between 45 and 65 years old with active or convalescent COVID-19. Sequencing used peripheral blood. This sequence joins TRBV27 and TRBJ2-1, with 7 bases aligning to TRBD1. The CDR3 sequence: CASSLSGTDLTYNEQFF. The CDR3 nucleotides read TGTGCCAGCAGTTTATCTGGGACAGACCTAACCTACAATGAGCAGTTCTTC.